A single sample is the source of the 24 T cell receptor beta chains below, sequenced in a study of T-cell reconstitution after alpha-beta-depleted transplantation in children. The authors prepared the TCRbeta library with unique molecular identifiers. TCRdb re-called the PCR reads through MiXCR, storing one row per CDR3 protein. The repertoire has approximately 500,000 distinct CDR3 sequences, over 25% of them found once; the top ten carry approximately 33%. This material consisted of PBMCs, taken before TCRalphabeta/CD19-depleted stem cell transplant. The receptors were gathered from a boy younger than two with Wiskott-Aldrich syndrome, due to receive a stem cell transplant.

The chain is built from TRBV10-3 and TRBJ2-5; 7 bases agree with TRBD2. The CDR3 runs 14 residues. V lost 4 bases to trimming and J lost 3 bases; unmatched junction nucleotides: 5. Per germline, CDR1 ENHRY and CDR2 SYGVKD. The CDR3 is CAISVSGAEETQYF. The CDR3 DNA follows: TGTGCCATCAGTGTGAGCGGGGCCGAAGAGACCCAGTACTTC.

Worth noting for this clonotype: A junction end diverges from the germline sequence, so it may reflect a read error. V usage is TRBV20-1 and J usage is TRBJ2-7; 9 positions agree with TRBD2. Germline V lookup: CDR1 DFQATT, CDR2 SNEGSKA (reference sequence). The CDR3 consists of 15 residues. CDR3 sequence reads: CSASAPGTSTYGQYF. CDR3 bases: TGCAGTGCTAGTGCTCCCGGGACTAGCACCTACGGGCAGTACTTC.

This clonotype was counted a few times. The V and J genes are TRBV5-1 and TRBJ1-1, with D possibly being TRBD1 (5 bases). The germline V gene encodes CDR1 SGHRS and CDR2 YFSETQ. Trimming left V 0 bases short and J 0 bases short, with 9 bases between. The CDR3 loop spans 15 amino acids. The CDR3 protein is CASSLGQIMNTEAFF. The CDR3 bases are TGCGCCAGCAGCTTGGGACAGATCATGAACACTGAAGCTTTCTTT.

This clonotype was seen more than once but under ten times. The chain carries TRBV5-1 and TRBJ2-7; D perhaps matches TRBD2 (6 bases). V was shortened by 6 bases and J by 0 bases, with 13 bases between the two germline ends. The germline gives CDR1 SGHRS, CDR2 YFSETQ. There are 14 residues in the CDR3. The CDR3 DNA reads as TGCGCCAGCATGTCTAGCGTGGGCTCCTACGAGCAGTACTTC. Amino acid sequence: CASMSSVGSYEQYF.

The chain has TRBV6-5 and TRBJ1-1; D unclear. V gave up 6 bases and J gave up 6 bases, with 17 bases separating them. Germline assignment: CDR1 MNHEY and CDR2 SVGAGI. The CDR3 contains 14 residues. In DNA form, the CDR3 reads TGTGCCAGCAGCTCTAACATTATTGGGGCTGAAGCTTTCTTT. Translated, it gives CASSSNIIGAEAFF.

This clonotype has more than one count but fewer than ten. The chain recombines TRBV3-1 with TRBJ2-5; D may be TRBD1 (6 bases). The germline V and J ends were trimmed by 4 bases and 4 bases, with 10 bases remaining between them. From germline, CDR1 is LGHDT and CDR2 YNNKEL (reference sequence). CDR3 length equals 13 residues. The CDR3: CASSRQVPETQYF. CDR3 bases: TGTGCCAGCAGCCGACAGGTCCCAGAGACCCAGTACTTC.

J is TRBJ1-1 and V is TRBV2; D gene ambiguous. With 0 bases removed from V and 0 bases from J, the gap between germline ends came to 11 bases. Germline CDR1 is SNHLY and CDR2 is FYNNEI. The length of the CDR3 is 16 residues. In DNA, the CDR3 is TGTGCCAGCAGTGAAGCGCTTGGAGGACTGAACACTGAAGCTTTCTTT. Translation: CASSEALGGLNTEAFF.

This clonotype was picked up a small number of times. Here the CDR3 reads CATGSTPFNEQFF. CDR3 nucleotides: TGTGCCACCGGGTCGACGCCCTTCAATGAGCAGTTCTTC. The V call is TRBV15, the J call TRBJ2-1; D not certain. The CDR3 extends over 13 amino acids. Trimming cost V 8 bases and J 6 bases, with 14 bases left between them. Germline V gives CDR1 LNHNV, CDR2 YYDKDF (reference sequence).

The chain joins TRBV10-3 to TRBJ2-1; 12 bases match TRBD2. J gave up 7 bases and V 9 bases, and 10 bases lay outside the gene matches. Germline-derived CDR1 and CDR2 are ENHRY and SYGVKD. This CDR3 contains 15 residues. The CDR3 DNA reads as TGTGCCATTAGCAGTCGACTAGCGGGAGAGAATGAGCAGTTCTTC. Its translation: CAISSRLAGENEQFF.

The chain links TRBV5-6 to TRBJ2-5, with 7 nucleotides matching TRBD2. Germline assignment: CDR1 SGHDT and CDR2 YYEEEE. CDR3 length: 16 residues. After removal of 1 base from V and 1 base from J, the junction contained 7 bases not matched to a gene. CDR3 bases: TGTGCCAGCAGCTTGCTAGCGGCGGGACCCCAAGAGACCCAGTACTTC. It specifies CASSLLAAGPQETQYF.

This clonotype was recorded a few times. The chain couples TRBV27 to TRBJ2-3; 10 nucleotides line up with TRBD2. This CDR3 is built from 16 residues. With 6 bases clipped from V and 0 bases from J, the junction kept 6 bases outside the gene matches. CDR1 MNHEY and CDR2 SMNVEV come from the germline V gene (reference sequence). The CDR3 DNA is TGTGCCAGCAGCCGCCTAGCGGGAGCAAGCACAGATACGCAGTATTTT. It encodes CASSRLAGASTDTQYF.

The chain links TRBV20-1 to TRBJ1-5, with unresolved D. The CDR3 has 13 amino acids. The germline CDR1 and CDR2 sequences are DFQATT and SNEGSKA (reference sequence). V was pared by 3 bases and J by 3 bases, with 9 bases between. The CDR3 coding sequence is TGCAGTGCTAGGACTACAGCCAATCAGCCCCAGCATTTT. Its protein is CSARTTANQPQHF.

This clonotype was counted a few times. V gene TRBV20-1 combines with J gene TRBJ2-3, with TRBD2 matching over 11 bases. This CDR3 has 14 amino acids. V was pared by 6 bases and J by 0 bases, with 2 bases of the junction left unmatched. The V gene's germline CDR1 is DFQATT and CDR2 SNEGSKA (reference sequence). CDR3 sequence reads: CSATSGSSTDTQYF. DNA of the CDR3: TGCAGTGCCACTAGCGGGAGTAGCACAGATACGCAGTATTTT.

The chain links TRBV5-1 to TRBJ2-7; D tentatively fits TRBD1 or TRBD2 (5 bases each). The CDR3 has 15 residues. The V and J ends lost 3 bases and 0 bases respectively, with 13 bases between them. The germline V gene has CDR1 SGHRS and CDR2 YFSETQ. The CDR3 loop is CASSWGWGPSYEQYF. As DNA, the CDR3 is TGCGCCAGCAGCTGGGGGTGGGGCCCCTCCTACGAGCAGTACTTC.

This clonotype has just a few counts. The CDR3 sequence is CASSQVLTILDEQYF. The CDR3 DNA sequence: TGCGCCAGCAGCCAAGTTCTGACTATATTGGACGAGCAGTACTTC. V is TRBV4-1 and J is TRBJ2-7; maybe TRBD2 (5 bases). With 1 base removed from V and 5 bases from J, the gap between germline ends came to 15 bases. CDR3 size: 15 residues. Germline V gives CDR1 MGHRA, CDR2 YSYEKL.

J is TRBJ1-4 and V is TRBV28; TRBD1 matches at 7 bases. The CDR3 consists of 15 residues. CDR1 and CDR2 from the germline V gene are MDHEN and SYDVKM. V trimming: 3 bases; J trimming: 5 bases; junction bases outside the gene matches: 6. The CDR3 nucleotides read TGTGCCAGCAGTTTGCATTCAGGGGGAAATGAAAAACTGTTTTTT. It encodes CASSLHSGGNEKLFF.

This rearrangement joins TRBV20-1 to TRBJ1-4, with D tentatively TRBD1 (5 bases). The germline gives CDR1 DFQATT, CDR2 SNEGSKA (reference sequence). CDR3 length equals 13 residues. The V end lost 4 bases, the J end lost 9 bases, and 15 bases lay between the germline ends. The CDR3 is CSANPGQNQKLFF. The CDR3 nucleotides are TGCAGTGCTAATCCAGGGCAGAATCAAAAACTGTTTTTT.

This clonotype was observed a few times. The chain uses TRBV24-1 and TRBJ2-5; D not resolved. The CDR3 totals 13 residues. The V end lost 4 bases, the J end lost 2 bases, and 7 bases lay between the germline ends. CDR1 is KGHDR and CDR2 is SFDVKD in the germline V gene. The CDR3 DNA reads TGTGCCACCAGTGACCCCACACAAGAGACCCAGTACTTC. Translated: CATSDPTQETQYF.

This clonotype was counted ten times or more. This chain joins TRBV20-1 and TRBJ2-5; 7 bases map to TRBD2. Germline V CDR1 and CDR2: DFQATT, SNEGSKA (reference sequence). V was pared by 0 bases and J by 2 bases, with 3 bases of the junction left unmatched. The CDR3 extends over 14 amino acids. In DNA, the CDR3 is TGCAGTGCTAGAGAACTAGCGTTTCAAGAGACCCAGTACTTC. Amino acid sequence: CSARELAFQETQYF.

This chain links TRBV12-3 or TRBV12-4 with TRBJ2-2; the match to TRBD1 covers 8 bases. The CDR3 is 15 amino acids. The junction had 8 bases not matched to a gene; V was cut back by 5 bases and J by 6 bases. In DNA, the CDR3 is TGTGCCAGCAGTATCGGACAGGGCGGCGCCGGGGAGCTGTTTTTT. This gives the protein CASSIGQGGAGELFF.

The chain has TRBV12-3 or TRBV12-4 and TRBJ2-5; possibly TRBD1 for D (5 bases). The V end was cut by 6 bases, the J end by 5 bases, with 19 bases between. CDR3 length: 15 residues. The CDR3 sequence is CASSKTWGAAETQYF. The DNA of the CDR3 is TGTGCCAGCAGCAAGACTTGGGGCGCGGCGGAGACCCAGTACTTC.

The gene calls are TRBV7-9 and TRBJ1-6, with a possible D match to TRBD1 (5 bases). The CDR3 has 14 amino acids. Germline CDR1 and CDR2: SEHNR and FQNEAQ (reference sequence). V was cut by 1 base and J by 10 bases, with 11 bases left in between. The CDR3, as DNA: TGTGCCAGCAGCTTAGTCGGAAGGGACTCACCCCTCCACTTT. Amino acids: CASSLVGRDSPLHF.

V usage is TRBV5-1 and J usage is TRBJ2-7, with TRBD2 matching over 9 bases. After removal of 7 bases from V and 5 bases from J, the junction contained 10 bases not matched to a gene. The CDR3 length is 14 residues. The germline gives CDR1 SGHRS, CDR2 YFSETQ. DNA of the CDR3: TGCGCCAGCGGCACGCTAGCGGGAACCGACGAGCAGTACTTC. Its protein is CASGTLAGTDEQYF. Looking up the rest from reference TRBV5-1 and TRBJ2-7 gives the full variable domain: KAGVTQTPRYLIKTRGQQVTLSCSPISGHRSVSWYQQTPGQGLQFLFEYFSETQRNKGNFPGRFSGRQFSNSRSEMNVSTLELGDSALYLCASGTLAGTDEQYFGPGTRLTVT.

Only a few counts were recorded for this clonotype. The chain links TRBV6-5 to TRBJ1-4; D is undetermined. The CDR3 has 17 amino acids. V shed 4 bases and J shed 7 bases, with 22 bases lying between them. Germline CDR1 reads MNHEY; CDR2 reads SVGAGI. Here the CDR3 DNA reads TGTGCCAGCAGTTCAAACAGACGGGATTTGGGCCCTGAAAAACTGTTTTTT. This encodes CASSSNRRDLGPEKLFF.